Shown below are 21 T cell receptor beta chains from a single sample sequenced in a study of cytomegalovirus exposure and HLA in healthy donors. The PCR was carried out with 60 Vbeta primers and 13 Jbeta primers. The table came from immunoSEQ multiplex PCR; TCRdb's copy has only in-frame clones and leaves some out. The data show approximately 100,000 clones, with about three quarters seen just once and 5.8% held by the top ten. Sequences were obtained from PBMCs. These receptors were taken from a man aged 60 to 75 in good health and CMV-seropositive.

V is TRBV6-1 and J is TRBJ1-1; 7 bases match TRBD1. The CDR3 length is 15 residues. J gave up 0 bases and V 7 bases, and 8 bases lay outside the gene matches. Germline CDR1 and CDR2: MNHNS and SASEGT. CDR3 in DNA: TGTGCCAGCACCCCGGGACAGACCCTGAACACTGAAGCTTTCTTT. It specifies CASTPGQTLNTEAFF.

The chain is built from TRBV5-1 and TRBJ2-5, with D possibly matching TRBD1 (6 bases). V lost 2 bases to trimming and J lost 5 bases, with 13 bases between them. This CDR3 region has 14 residues. In germline, CDR1 is SGHRS, CDR2 YFSETQ. CDR3 amino acids: CASSFAGAVETQYF. As DNA, the CDR3 is TGCGCCAGCAGCTTTGCAGGGGCGGTGGAGACCCAGTACTTC.

This clone has a handful of counts. This chain links TRBV4-2 with TRBJ2-2; TRBD2 matches at 10 bases. Unmatched junction bases numbered 7, after V lost 6 bases and J lost 3 bases. CDR1 and CDR2 (germline): LGHNA, YNFKEQ. The length of the CDR3 is 16 residues. This CDR3 reads CASSPAGGPDTGELFF. CDR3 bases: TGTGCCAGCAGTCCAGCGGGGGGGCCGGACACCGGGGAGCTGTTTTTT.

The chain uses TRBV5-5 and TRBJ2-5, with 9 bases that match TRBD1. Losses at the gene ends were 4 bases for V and 4 bases for J; bases not matched to a gene: 5. Germline V gene sequence: CDR1 SGHKS, CDR2 YYEKEE (reference sequence). The CDR3 covers 14 residues. CDR3: CASSLRQGGETQYF. Written as DNA, the CDR3 is TGTGCCAGCAGCCTGCGACAGGGGGGAGAGACCCAGTACTTC.

V is TRBV11-2 and J is TRBJ2-5; no reliable D call. The DNA end lines up better with TRBJ2-7; the J call may be wrong. Germline lookup yields CDR1 SGHAT and CDR2 FQNNGV. The CDR3 runs to 13 residues. The CDR3 DNA follows: TGTGCCAGCAGCTTACAGGAACGCTACGAGCAGTACTTC. This gives the protein CASSLQERYEQYF.

As DNA, the CDR3 is TGTGCCAGCAGCTTGATCGGACAGGGGGCCTATTCAGACTATGGCTACACCTTC. Translation gives CASSLIGQGAYSDYGYTF. This chain connects TRBV5-4 to TRBJ1-2, with 11 nucleotides matching TRBD1. The CDR3 has 18 residues. Looked up from germline, CDR1 is SGHNT and CDR2 is YYREEE (reference sequence). The J segment lost 3 bases and the V segment lost 1 base, leaving 11 bases of the junction unmatched.

The genes are TRBV5-4 and TRBJ2-7; 10 bases map to TRBD1. The J segment lost 5 bases and the V segment lost 4 bases, leaving 9 bases of the junction unmatched. Per germline, CDR1 SGHNT and CDR2 YYREEE (reference sequence). This CDR3 region has 15 residues. CDR3 coding DNA: TGTGCCAGCAGCCAAGAGTTCGGGACAGGGGACGAGCAGTACTTC. This codes for CASSQEFGTGDEQYF.

With respect to this clone: Compared with germline, one end of the junction differs, possibly owing to a read error. The chain is built from TRBV7-9 and TRBJ1-2; D remains ambiguous. Germline V gene lookup returns CDR1 SEHNR and CDR2 FQNEAQ (reference sequence). CDR3 size: 12 residues. In DNA form, the CDR3 reads TGTTCCAGCAGCTATGAGGGCTATGGCTACACCTTC. Amino acid sequence: CSSSYEGYGYTF.

The chain carries TRBV19 and TRBJ2-5, with a tentative D call TRBD1 (6 bases). Looked up from germline, CDR1 is LNHDA and CDR2 is SQIVND (reference sequence). The CDR3 has 14 residues. Between the trimmed V and J ends, which lost 6 bases and 2 bases, there was a span of 13 bases. CDR3 region: CASRYRAHQETQYF. DNA of the CDR3: TGTGCCAGTAGGTACAGGGCGCATCAAGAGACCCAGTACTTC.

The rearrangement uses TRBV18 and TRBJ1-3; 10 nucleotides align to TRBD1. This CDR3 has 16 residues. Trimming at V came to 3 bases and at J to 0 bases, leaving 2 bases not matched to a gene. Germline CDR1 is KGHSH and CDR2 is LQKENI. DNA of the CDR3: TGTGCCAGCTCACCGGACAGGGGGAACTCTGGAAACACCATATATTTT. Its translation is CASSPDRGNSGNTIYF.

This clone was counted at least ten times. The chain has TRBV7-9 and TRBJ2-7, with TRBD1 as a possible D gene (6 bases). Trimming left V 5 bases short and J 3 bases short, with 14 bases between. Looked up from germline, CDR1 is SEHNR and CDR2 is FQNEAQ (reference sequence). The CDR3 is made up of 14 amino acids. CDR3 coding DNA: TGTGCCAGCAGCCCGGACAGCCGGATCTACGAGCAGTACTTC. It translates to CASSPDSRIYEQYF.

The chain links TRBV10-3 to TRBJ2-2; D uncertain. There are 15 residues in the CDR3. V dropped 3 bases and J dropped 5 bases, with 13 bases sitting between them. Germline CDR1 ENHRY, CDR2 SYGVKD. CDR3 residues: CAISDSTTGTGELFF. Written as DNA, the CDR3 is TGTGCCATCAGTGACAGTACCACCGGGACCGGGGAGCTGTTTTTT.

This clone was detected only a few times. J is TRBJ1-4 and V is TRBV4-1; D is uncertain. Germline lookup yields CDR1 MGHRA and CDR2 YSYEKL. V lost 1 base, J lost 7 bases, and 13 bases lay in between. CDR3 length equals 15 residues. The CDR3 reads CASSQGTQEGEKLFF. The CDR3 bases are TGCGCCAGCAGCCAAGGGACCCAGGAGGGTGAAAAACTGTTTTTT.

V usage is TRBV19 and J usage is TRBJ2-5; D is undetermined. The CDR3 length is 12 residues. The germline V gene encodes CDR1 LNHDA and CDR2 SQIVND (reference sequence). V lost 6 bases, J lost 5 bases, and 10 bases lay in between. CDR3 in DNA: TGTGCCAGTAGCAGTAGCCAGGAGACCCAGTACTTC. Amino acids: CASSSSQETQYF. Complete variable domain (other parts from reference TRBV19 and TRBJ2-5): DGGITQSPKYLFRKEGQNVTLSCEQNLNHDAMYWYRQDPGQGLRLIYYSQIVNDFQKGDIAEGYSVSREKKESFPLTVTSAQKNPTAFYLCASSSSQETQYFGPGTRLLVL.

V and J are TRBV28 and TRBJ2-5; 9 bases fit TRBD1. CDR1 MDHEN and CDR2 SYDVKM come from the germline V gene. With 7 bases clipped from V and 4 bases from J, the junction kept 7 bases outside the gene matches. This CDR3 is built from 14 residues. The CDR3 loop reads CASNHRGRRETQYF. The CDR3, as DNA: TGTGCCAGCAACCACAGGGGGCGGCGAGAGACCCAGTACTTC.

The chain couples TRBV10-3 to TRBJ1-2; 8 nucleotides match TRBD1. Germline CDR1 ENHRY, CDR2 SYGVKD. The CDR3 consists of 16 residues. V gave up 7 bases and J gave up 2 bases; unmatched junction bases: 12. The CDR3 region has the DNA TGTGCCATCACCGCCTCCCAGCCAGGGGGCAACTATGGCTACACCTTC. Protein product: CAITASQPGGNYGYTF.

V is TRBV6-5 and J is TRBJ1-4; 7 nucleotides align to TRBD1. The CDR3 has 15 residues. Trimming cost V 0 bases and J 7 bases; bases outside gene matches: 5. The germline V gene encodes CDR1 MNHEY and CDR2 SVGAGI. CDR3 protein: CASSYSTGAGEKLFF. The CDR3, as DNA: TGTGCCAGCAGTTACTCTACAGGGGCAGGTGAAAAACTGTTTTTT.

This clone turned up a few times. The V gene is TRBV4-3, the J gene TRBJ1-2; possibly TRBD1 for D (6 bases). Germline V gene data show CDR1 as LGHNA and CDR2 as YSLEER. The CDR3 is 15 residues long. V was trimmed by 0 bases and J by 4 bases, leaving 12 bases between them. The CDR3 region has the DNA TGCGCCAGCAGCCAAGAAATACAGGGAGTCTATGGCTACACCTTC. Its translation: CASSQEIQGVYGYTF.

J is TRBJ2-2 and V is TRBV5-1; weak D call: TRBD2 (6 bases). V gave up 4 bases and J gave up 3 bases, with 16 bases separating them. Germline-derived CDR1 and CDR2 are SGHRS and YFSETQ. The CDR3 runs to 16 residues. This CDR3 is CASSRGGGADTGELFF. CDR3 sequence (DNA): TGCGCCAGCAGCCGGGGCGGAGGGGCGGACACCGGGGAGCTGTTTTTT.

J is TRBJ1-1 and V is TRBV29-1; D ambiguous. This CDR3 comprises 15 residues. Germline CDR1 reads SQVTM; CDR2 reads ANQGSEA. CDR3 sequence reads: CSSSGEAGRNTEAFF. CDR3 DNA sequence: TGCAGTTCCTCTGGTGAGGCGGGGAGGAACACTGAAGCTTTCTTT.

Points on this clone: Different DNA sequences within this sample yield the same CDR3. This chain joins TRBV9 and TRBJ2-7; a possible D gene is TRBD2 (7 bases). This CDR3 spans 17 amino acids. V lost 3 bases and J 2 bases, leaving 21 bases between the germline ends. CDR1 is SGDLS and CDR2 is YYNGEE in the germline V gene. The CDR3 DNA reads as TGTGCCAGCAGCGGGGGGGGCCCGGGACTTAAAACCTACGAGCAGTACTTC. This sequence encodes CASSGGGPGLKTYEQYF.